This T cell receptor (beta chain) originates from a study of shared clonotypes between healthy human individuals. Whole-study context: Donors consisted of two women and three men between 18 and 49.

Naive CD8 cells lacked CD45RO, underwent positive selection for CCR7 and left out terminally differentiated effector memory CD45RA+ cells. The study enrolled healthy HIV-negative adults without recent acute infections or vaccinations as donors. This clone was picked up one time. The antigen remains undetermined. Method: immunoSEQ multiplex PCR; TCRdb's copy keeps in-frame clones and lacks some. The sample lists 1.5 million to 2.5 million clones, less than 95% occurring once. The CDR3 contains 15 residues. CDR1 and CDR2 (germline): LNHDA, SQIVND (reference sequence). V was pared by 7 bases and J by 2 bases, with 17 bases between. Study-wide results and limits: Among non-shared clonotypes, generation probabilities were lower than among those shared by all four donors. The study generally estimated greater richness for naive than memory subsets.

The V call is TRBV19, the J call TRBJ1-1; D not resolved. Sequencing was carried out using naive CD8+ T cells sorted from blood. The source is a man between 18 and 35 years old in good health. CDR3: CASIGQSLFNTEAFF. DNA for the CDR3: TGTGCCAGTATCGGGCAGTCCCTGTTCAACACTGAAGCTTTCTTT.